The 19 T cell receptor beta chains given below trace back to one sample, sequenced in a study of T-cell memory formation after mild COVID-19. MiXCR, run by TCRdb on the 5' RACE reads, gives a single entry per CDR3 protein. The sample lists 250,000 to 350,000 distinct CDR3 sequences; approximately 14% were seen once. The sample was PBMCs or a T cell subset sorted from them (not recorded which). These receptors all come from a man younger than 35 who had mild COVID-19 (a few samples of this study predate the infection). Cell type and time point are not known.

The table lists this clonotype with many counts. The V gene is TRBV5-4, the J gene TRBJ2-5; D could derive from TRBD1 or TRBD2 (5 bases each). Germline V gene data show CDR1 as SGHNT and CDR2 as YYREEE (reference sequence). CDR3 size: 13 residues. Trimming stripped 4 bases from V and 5 bases from J, with 12 bases between. The chain's CDR3 is CASSPGAAETQYF. CDR3 nucleotide sequence: TGTGCCAGCAGCCCCGGGGCCGCGGAGACCCAGTACTTC.

This clonotype was detected ten times or more. The chain has TRBV7-3 and TRBJ2-3; TRBD2 might be the D (5 bases). Germline CDR1 reads SGHTA; CDR2 reads FQGTGA. The CDR3 runs to 15 residues. V was cut by 2 bases and J by 0 bases, with 9 bases left in between. CDR3 in DNA: TGTGCCAGCAGCTTACTTTCGGGGAGCACAGATACGCAGTATTTT. It yields the protein CASSLLSGSTDTQYF.

This clonotype was picked up many times. V and J are TRBV9 and TRBJ2-5; the D gene is possibly TRBD2 (7 bases). V was cut by 4 bases and J by 5 bases, with 12 bases left in between. The CDR3 is 13 residues long. Per the germline V gene, CDR1 is SGDLS and CDR2 is YYNGEE. The CDR3 region has the DNA TGTGCCAGCAGCCGGGGAGGGGGGGAGACCCAGTACTTC. Translating gives CASSRGGGETQYF.

In its sample, this clonotype was seen many times. The V call is TRBV5-1, the J call TRBJ2-3; unclear D gene. V dropped 4 bases and J dropped 1 base, with 13 bases sitting between them. The CDR3 has 15 amino acids. Looked up from germline, CDR1 is SGHRS and CDR2 is YFSETQ. CDR3 in amino acids: CASSVDPAGTDTQYF. The CDR3 DNA is TGCGCCAGCAGCGTAGACCCAGCCGGCACAGATACGCAGTATTTT.

This clonotype was counted between two and nine times. V and J are TRBV5-1 and TRBJ1-1; D is unresolved. Trimming cost V 3 bases and J 4 bases, with 13 bases left between them. Looked up from germline, CDR1 is SGHRS and CDR2 is YFSETQ. The CDR3 has 14 residues. CDR3 bases: TGCGCCAGCAGCTCTATCGTGACGGGCACTGAAGCTTTCTTT. It is translated as CASSSIVTGTEAFF.

The sample holds many counts of this clonotype. This sequence joins TRBV7-8 and TRBJ2-1, with D unclear. This CDR3 has 12 amino acids. CDR1 SGHVS and CDR2 FQNEAQ come from the germline V gene. V gave up 3 bases and J gave up 6 bases, with 6 bases separating them. The CDR3 nucleotides are TGTGCCAGCAGCTTCGGCCCCAATGAGCAGTTCTTC. As protein: CASSFGPNEQFF.

The chain employs TRBV10-3 and TRBJ2-7, with 9 bases aligning to TRBD1. V lost 4 bases and J lost 5; bases outside the gene matches: 9. The CDR3 length is 15 residues. Germline V CDR1 and CDR2: ENHRY, SYGVKD. The chain's CDR3 is CAISATGQGIHEQYF. The CDR3 DNA follows: TGTGCCATCAGTGCCACGGGACAGGGAATCCACGAGCAGTACTTC.

There are a few counts of this clonotype. The chain carries TRBV20-1 and TRBJ2-1; 11 bases are a match to TRBD2. CDR3 length: 15 amino acids. Germline V gene lookup returns CDR1 DFQATT and CDR2 SNEGSKA (reference sequence). After removal of 0 bases from V and 5 bases from J, the junction contained 3 bases not matched to a gene. CDR3 bases: TGCAGTGCTAGAGATGCTAGCGGGGGGAACAATGAGCAGTTCTTC. It is translated as CSARDASGGNNEQFF.

V and J are TRBV4-1 and TRBJ2-3, with D uncertain. The CDR3 extends over 13 amino acids. Trimming stripped 4 bases from V and 4 bases from J, with 9 bases between. Germline V gene sequence: CDR1 MGHRA, CDR2 YSYEKL. The CDR3 region is CASSRPTSDTQYF. CDR3 in DNA: TGCGCCAGCAGCCGTCCGACATCAGATACGCAGTATTTT.

In its sample, this clonotype was seen a few times. The rearrangement uses TRBV6-5 and TRBJ2-3, with 9 positions matching TRBD1. This CDR3 contains 15 residues. Trimming at V came to 7 bases and at J to 0 bases, leaving 5 bases not matched to a gene. Germline V lookup: CDR1 MNHEY, CDR2 SVGAGI. The CDR3 here is CASTDRGYSTDTQYF. DNA of the CDR3: TGTGCCAGCACAGACAGGGGGTATAGCACAGATACGCAGTATTTT.

The sample holds a few counts of this clonotype. The genes are TRBV20-1 and TRBJ2-2; D not resolved. Germline assignment: CDR1 DFQATT and CDR2 SNEGSKA (reference sequence). V lost 5 bases to trimming and J lost 8 bases, with 18 bases between them. The CDR3 has 14 amino acids. DNA of the CDR3: TGCAGTGCTTTTAGGAGCACCCTGGGGGGGGAGCTGTTTTTT. Its translation: CSAFRSTLGGELFF.

This clonotype was observed a handful of times. CDR3 protein: CASAERGSPGAKNIQYF. The CDR3 DNA sequence: TGCGCCTCGGCGGAGCGGGGGTCCCCTGGAGCCAAAAACATTCAGTACTTC. The J gene is TRBJ2-4, the V gene TRBV5-1; 8 positions match TRBD2. The CDR3 sequence is 17 residues long. J was trimmed by 0 bases and V by 10 bases; bases with no gene match: 15. Germline CDR1 and CDR2: SGHRS and YFSETQ.

This clonotype was seen only a few times. The chain couples TRBV2 to TRBJ2-7; either TRBD1 or TRBD2 may supply D (6 bases each). Germline V gene lookup returns CDR1 SNHLY and CDR2 FYNNEI. The CDR3 has 15 residues. Trimming removed 5 bases at V and 3 bases at J, with 17 bases between. The CDR3 here is CASSPGGGSYYEQYV. Here the CDR3 DNA reads TGTGCCAGCAGTCCCGGAGGGGGGTCCTACTACGAGCAGTACGTC.

This rearrangement joins TRBV20-1 to TRBJ1-1; D remains ambiguous. The germline gives CDR1 DFQATT, CDR2 SNEGSKA (reference sequence). The CDR3 is made up of 14 amino acids. The germline V and J ends were trimmed by 1 base and 0 bases, with 9 bases remaining between them. CDR3 loop: CSARALSVNTEAFF. CDR3 coding DNA: TGCAGTGCTAGAGCGCTCAGTGTGAACACTGAAGCTTTCTTT.

This clonotype was picked up many times. The chain carries TRBV28 and TRBJ2-7; no reliable D call. The CDR3 runs 13 residues. Germline V gene lookup returns CDR1 MDHEN and CDR2 SYDVKM. Trimming took 7 bases from V and 6 from J, leaving 16 bases between them. As DNA, the CDR3 is TGTGCCAGCACTACCGACCGGGCCGGCGAGCAGTACGTC. It yields the protein CASTTDRAGEQYV.

Only a few counts were recorded for this clonotype. The J gene is TRBJ2-3, the V gene TRBV20-1; 9 positions agree with TRBD2. After removal of 1 base from V and 3 bases from J, the junction contained 14 bases not matched to a gene. Germline V lookup: CDR1 DFQATT, CDR2 SNEGSKA (reference sequence). CDR3 length: 18 residues. CDR3 in DNA: TGCAGTGCTAGAGGTGGAAGCGGGGGGCCCACGGGGACAGATACGCAGTATTTT. Protein: CSARGGSGGPTGTDTQYF.

A few counts support this clonotype. The chain combines TRBV6-2 or TRBV6-3 with TRBJ2-7; 7 bases are shared with TRBD1. The CDR3 loop spans 15 amino acids. Trimming removed 6 bases from V and 0 bases from J; junction bases left unmatched: 8. Germline V gives CDR1 MNHEY, CDR2 SVGEGT. The CDR3 here is CASSKTGQGSYEQYV. CDR3 coding DNA: TGTGCCAGCAGCAAGACAGGGCAAGGCTCCTACGAGCAGTACGTC.

This clonotype was seen more than once but under ten times. The rearrangement joins TRBV29-1 to TRBJ1-2; unclear D gene. This CDR3 is built from 14 residues. Germline V gene data show CDR1 as SQVTM and CDR2 as ANQGSEA. Trimming removed 4 bases from V and 4 bases from J, with 16 bases in between. CDR3 protein: CSVGGVGRSYGYTF. Here the CDR3 DNA reads TGCAGCGTTGGTGGGGTCGGCAGGTCCTATGGCTACACCTTC.

This clonotype was seen a handful of times. V and J are TRBV27 and TRBJ2-1; possible D gene TRBD1, 6 bases. The V gene's germline CDR1 is MNHEY and CDR2 SMNVEV (reference sequence). The CDR3 loop spans 16 amino acids. V was cut by 3 bases and J by 0 bases, with 12 bases left in between. The CDR3 here is CASSFPQGSSYNEQFF. The CDR3, as DNA: TGTGCCAGCAGTTTCCCCCAGGGGAGCTCCTACAATGAGCAGTTCTTC.